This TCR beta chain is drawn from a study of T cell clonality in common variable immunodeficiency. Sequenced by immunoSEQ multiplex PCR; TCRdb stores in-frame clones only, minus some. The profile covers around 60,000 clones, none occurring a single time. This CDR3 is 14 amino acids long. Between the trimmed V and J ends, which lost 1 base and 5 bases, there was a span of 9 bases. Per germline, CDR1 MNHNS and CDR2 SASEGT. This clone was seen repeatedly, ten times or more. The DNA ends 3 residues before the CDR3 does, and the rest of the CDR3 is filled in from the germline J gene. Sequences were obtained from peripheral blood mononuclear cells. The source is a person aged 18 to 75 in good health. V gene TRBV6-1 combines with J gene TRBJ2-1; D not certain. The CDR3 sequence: CASSEEVGHNEQFF. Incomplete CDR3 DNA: TGTGCCAGCAGTGAAGAGGTAGGGCACAATGAG.